This is a list of T cell receptor beta chains from one sample in a study of identical twins. From the 5' RACE reads, TCRdb called clonotypes with MiXCR, one entry per CDR3 protein. Seen here are roughly 770,000 distinct CDR3 sequences, 15% to 20% observed once, and the top ten hold around 13%. The data also belong to a second study, concerning T cells expressing NK-cell markers.

Sequenced input: PBMCs. The receptors originated from a woman under 30 in good health. The CDR3 runs from the conserved cysteine through the conserved F or W. The order of the fields is V gene, D gene, J gene, clone size, CDR3 protein, CDR3 DNA. A D gene is named only where the DNA matches it firmly. A row's size may be missing; if present it is once, few, many or a size class.

TRBV7-2	TRBD2	TRBJ2-7	many	CASSESGTRSYEQYF	TGTGCCAGCAGCGAATCCGGGACTAGGTCCTACGAGCAGTACTTC
TRBV20-1	.	TRBJ1-1	.	CSVGTRTEAFF	TGCAGTGTCGGTACGAGGACAGAAGCTTTCTTT
TRBV20-1	TRBD2	TRBJ2-1	.	CCARDQGGLALYNEQFF	TGCTGTGCTAGAGACCAAGGGGGACTAGCGTTGTACAATGAGCAGTTCTTC
TRBV5-1	TRBD2	TRBJ2-7	.	CASSPTGLANEQYF	TGCGCCAGCAGCCCAACCGGACTAGCGAACGAGCAGTACTTC
TRBV9	.	TRBJ1-1	few	CASSVDGGMNTEAFF	TGTGCCAGCAGCGTAGATGGGGGCATGAACACTGAAGCTTTCTTT
TRBV5-1	.	TRBJ2-5	many	CASSLWVEDTQYF	TGCGCCAGCAGCTTGTGGGTAGAAGACACCCAGTACTTC
TRBV20-1	TRBD2	TRBJ2-7	.	CSARDARGRDYEQYF	TGCAGTGCTAGAGACGCGCGGGGGAGGGACTACGAGCAGTACTTC
TRBV12-3/TRBV12-4	.	TRBJ1-2	.	CASSLLQYGYTF	TGTGCCAGCAGTTTACTGCAGTATGGCTACACCTTC
TRBV28	.	TRBJ2-1	.	CASTRGRTYNEQFF	TGTGCCAGCACCCGGGGGCGTACGTACAATGAGCAGTTCTTC
TRBV7-9	.	TRBJ1-6	few	CASSLSEVGQSGSPLHF	TGTGCCAGCAGCTTATCTGAGGTTGGGCAGTCCGGTTCACCCCTCCACTTT
TRBV5-1	.	TRBJ2-2	.	CASSLLGVRGELFF	TGCGCCAGCAGCTTATTGGGAGTTCGTGGGGAGCTGTTTTTT
TRBV10-3	.	TRBJ1-3	few	CASKDSIKSGNTIYF	TGTGCCAGCAAGGACAGTATAAAATCTGGAAACACCATATATTTT
TRBV20-1	TRBD2	TRBJ2-3	.	CSARAGGKTTDTQYF	TGCAGTGCTAGAGCGGGGGGTAAAACCACAGATACGCAGTATTTT
TRBV7-8	.	TRBJ2-5	.	CASSPLTDQETQYF	TGTGCCAGCAGCCCCCTAACAGACCAAGAGACCCAGTACTTC